This T cell receptor (beta chain) was profiled in a study of T cell responses to AZD1222 COVID-19 vaccine. Study-wide results and limits: White British donors predominated, females outnumbered males, and clonal diversity was possibly underestimated.

This clone appeared once. Its cognate antigen is unknown. Second-dose intervals of approximately 4 or approximately 12 weeks were pooled. TCRdb's table, derived via immunoSEQ multiplex PCR, lists solely in-frame clones and lacks some. The repertoire has roughly 84,000 clones, roughly 88% of them found once; the top ten carry around 10%. The V and J ends lost 0 bases and 2 bases respectively, with 9 bases between them. In germline, CDR1 is SGDLS, CDR2 YYNGEE. This CDR3 spans 15 amino acids. The receptor was isolated from an adult who received the AZD1222 COVID-19 vaccine. The chain links TRBV9 to TRBJ2-1; TRBD1 is a possible D gene (5 bases). The sequencing used peripheral blood, collected 28 days after the second AZD1222 dose. Here the CDR3 DNA reads TGTGCCAGCAGCGTAGAGGGGAACCCCTACAATGAGCAGTTCTTC. Translated: CASSVEGNPYNEQFF. Full variable domain (rest looked up from reference TRBV9 and TRBJ2-1): DSGVTQTPKHLITATGQRVTLRCSPRSGDLSVYWYQQSLDQGLQFLIQYYNGEERAKGNILERFSAQQFPDLHSELNLSSLELGDSALYFCASSVEGNPYNEQFFGPGTRLTVL.